The entry below gives a single T cell receptor beta chain sequence along with its context. The source of the sample is a study of blood T cell repertoires in COVID-19. Across the whole study: COVID-19 samples, acute and convalescent, were from the United States, Italy and Spain.

The assay was immunoSEQ multiplex PCR, and TCRdb's table has in-frame clones only and misses some. This table has over 200,000 clones, around 90% appearing once. Per the germline V gene, CDR1 is SGDLS and CDR2 is YYNGEE. The V gene end was trimmed by 4 bases and the J gene end by 6 bases; junction bases not matched to a gene: 7. The CDR3 spans 15 residues. The sequencing sample was made of peripheral blood. The chain links TRBV9 to TRBJ2-3; TRBD2 matches at 11 bases. This sequence originates from a middle-aged woman who had recovered from COVID-19. The CDR3 here is CASSTGTSGIDTQYF. CDR3 bases: TGTGCCAGCAGCACAGGGACTAGCGGCATTGATACGCAGTATTTT. The whole variable domain, filled in from reference TRBV9 and TRBJ2-3, reads DSGVTQTPKHLITATGQRVTLRCSPRSGDLSVYWYQQSLDQGLQFLIQYYNGEERAKGNILERFSAQQFPDLHSELNLSSLELGDSALYFCASSTGTSGIDTQYFGPGTRLTVL.